A selection of T cell receptor beta chains follows, all from one sample in a study of CD8 T cells in ankylosing spondylitis. MiXCR, applied by TCRdb to the 5' RACE reads, yields one record per CDR3 protein. The sample yields 200,000 to 250,000 distinct CDR3 sequences, around 11% seen once. The sequenced sample was blood, either unsorted or a sorted T cell fraction (not recorded which). The receptors were sampled from a male donor with ankylosing spondylitis or in good health (not recorded which). Both conserved end residues are part of each CDR3. Fields, in order: CDR3 protein, CDR3 DNA, D gene, V gene, CDR3 length, J gene, clone size. D genes are given only for firm matches. Not every row has a clone size; where given, it reads once, few, many or a size class.

cdr3_aa: CASSLNSGSPLHF; cdr3_nt: TGTGCCAGCAGCCTTAACTCAGGTTCACCCCTCCACTTT; d_call: .; v_call: TRBV3-1; cdr3_length: 13; j_call: TRBJ1-6; clone_size: many
cdr3_aa: CASSYIVGGGGRELFF; cdr3_nt: TGTGCCAGCAGCTACATTGTAGGAGGCGGGGGCCGGGAGCTGTTTTTT; d_call: .; v_call: TRBV7-6; cdr3_length: 16; j_call: TRBJ2-2; clone_size: few
cdr3_aa: CASSSQGRQISTEAFF; cdr3_nt: TGTGCCAGCAGTTCCCAGGGGCGGCAGATCAGCACTGAAGCTTTCTTT; d_call: .; v_call: TRBV27; cdr3_length: 16; j_call: TRBJ1-1; clone_size: few
cdr3_aa: CASSLGDSLDYTF; cdr3_nt: TGCGCCAGCAGCTTGGGGGACAGCCTGGACTACACCTTC; d_call: TRBD1; v_call: TRBV5-1; cdr3_length: 13; j_call: TRBJ1-2; clone_size: many
cdr3_aa: CASSWGQGHVGDTQYF; cdr3_nt: TGTGCCAGCAGTTGGGGACAGGGCCATGTCGGGGATACGCAGTATTTT; d_call: TRBD1; v_call: TRBV6-5; cdr3_length: 16; j_call: TRBJ2-3; clone_size: few
cdr3_aa: CASSETSGYNEQFF; cdr3_nt: TGTGCCAGTTCAGAGACTAGCGGATACAATGAGCAGTTCTTC; d_call: TRBD2; v_call: TRBV3-1; cdr3_length: 14; j_call: TRBJ2-1; clone_size: many
cdr3_aa: CASSIFTRGYEKLFF; cdr3_nt: TGTGCCAGCAGCATATTCACCAGGGGTTATGAAAAACTGTTTTTT; d_call: .; v_call: TRBV5-6; cdr3_length: 15; j_call: TRBJ1-4; clone_size: .
cdr3_aa: CSARTDTYEQYF; cdr3_nt: TGCAGTGCTCGCACCGACACCTACGAGCAGTACTTC; d_call: .; v_call: TRBV20-1; cdr3_length: 12; j_call: TRBJ2-7; clone_size: many
cdr3_aa: CASSLGDRAKFF; cdr3_nt: TGTGCCAGCAGTTTAGGGGACAGGGCGAAATTCTTC; d_call: TRBD1; v_call: TRBV12-3/TRBV12-4; cdr3_length: 12; j_call: TRBJ2-1; clone_size: many
cdr3_aa: CASTKTGLNTEAFF; cdr3_nt: TGTGCCAGCACCAAGACAGGGTTGAACACTGAAGCTTTCTTT; d_call: TRBD1; v_call: TRBV12-3/TRBV12-4; cdr3_length: 14; j_call: TRBJ1-1; clone_size: many
cdr3_aa: CASSLRRDGRSGAFF; cdr3_nt: TGTGCCAGCAGCCTCCGGAGGGACGGAAGGAGCGGGGCTTTCTTT; d_call: .; v_call: TRBV3-1; cdr3_length: 15; j_call: TRBJ1-1; clone_size: few
cdr3_aa: CVSSVVAGGELFF; cdr3_nt: TGTGTCAGCAGCGTAGTGGCTGGCGGGGAGCTGTTTTTT; d_call: .; v_call: TRBV9; cdr3_length: 13; j_call: TRBJ2-2; clone_size: .
cdr3_aa: CASSPVGVTGELFF; cdr3_nt: TGTGCCAGCTCACCAGTCGGCGTAACCGGGGAGCTGTTTTTT; d_call: .; v_call: TRBV18; cdr3_length: 14; j_call: TRBJ2-2; clone_size: .
cdr3_aa: CSASVGLGSETQYF; cdr3_nt: TGCAGTGCTAGTGTTGGACTAGGGTCGGAGACCCAGTACTTC; d_call: TRBD2; v_call: TRBV20-1; cdr3_length: 14; j_call: TRBJ2-5; clone_size: few
cdr3_aa: CASSLRGSPLHF; cdr3_nt: TGTGCCAGCAGCCTACGGGGGTCACCCCTCCACTTT; d_call: .; v_call: TRBV12-3/TRBV12-4; cdr3_length: 12; j_call: TRBJ1-6; clone_size: many
cdr3_aa: CARSPRLESNTGELFF; cdr3_nt: TGTGCCAGGAGCCCTCGGCTTGAGTCGAACACCGGGGAGCTGTTTTTT; d_call: .; v_call: TRBV5-3; cdr3_length: 16; j_call: TRBJ2-2; clone_size: .
cdr3_aa: CASSSGQEAGELFF; cdr3_nt: TGCGCCAGCAGTTCGGGACAGGAAGCCGGGGAGCTGTTTTTT; d_call: TRBD1; v_call: TRBV5-1; cdr3_length: 14; j_call: TRBJ2-2; clone_size: many